Below are 18 T cell receptor beta chains sequenced from a single sample in a study of vaccination and CD4 T cells after COVID-19. Specified time point: late sampling 161 to 241 days after vaccination in a few convalescent patients. Noted treatment: roughly 10-day PBMC culture with coronavirus spike peptide pools or control peptides (ViraFEST assay). At the Johns Hopkins FTIC core, DNA taken from cultured CD4+ T cells was sequenced by way of the Oncomine TCR Beta short-read assay. One entry per CDR3 protein results from TCRdb running MiXCR on the PCR reads. The sample shows roughly 15,000 distinct CDR3 sequences, about 48% of them seen only once. Their specific antigens are unknown. The sample in question was CD4+ T cells from blood, cultured in vitro, obtained about 7 months after SARS-CoV-2 vaccination. Receptors originate from a human donor who had recovered from COVID-19.

V gene TRBV6-1 combines with J gene TRBJ2-2; the D gene is possibly TRBD1 (5 bases). Germline CDR1 and CDR2: MNHNS and SASEGT. With 6 bases removed from V and 3 bases from J, the gap between germline ends came to 14 bases. The CDR3 totals 15 residues. The CDR3 DNA is TGTGCCAGCAGCAGGACCTCAGGGTACACCGGGGAGCTGTTTTTT. Residues: CASSRTSGYTGELFF.

The rearrangement links TRBV7-2 to TRBJ2-7; 13 bases are a match to TRBD2. V dropped 5 bases and J dropped 11; count of bases not matched to a gene: 18. Germline V gene lookup returns CDR1 SGHTA and CDR2 FQGNSA. The CDR3 loop spans 17 amino acids. The CDR3 DNA sequence: TGTGCCAGCAGCGCACATCGGACCGGGACTAGCGGGGCCAAGGAGTACTTC. It translates to CASSAHRTGTSGAKEYF.

The rearrangement joins TRBV20-1 to TRBJ2-7, with D possibly being TRBD2 (6 bases). There are 14 residues in the CDR3. The V gene's germline CDR1 is DFQATT and CDR2 SNEGSKA (reference sequence). Trimming removed 5 bases from V and 3 bases from J, with 17 bases in between. CDR3 sequence: CSAAVGGPRYEQYF. CDR3 DNA sequence: TGCAGTGCTGCCGTGGGGGGACCTCGCTACGAGCAGTACTTC.

Comments on this clonotype: At one of its ends the junction is not consistent with the germline gene, which may arise from a read error. The CDR3 DNA reads TGTGCTAGCAGCCCGGCGCGGGGACAGGGTCGAGAGACCCAGTACTTC. Residues: CASSPARGQGRETQYF. The V and J genes are TRBV7-6 and TRBJ2-5; TRBD1 agrees at 9 bases. Germline loops: CDR1 SGHVS, CDR2 FNYEAQ. The CDR3 is 16 amino acids.

This chain joins TRBV5-6 and TRBJ2-6; D remains ambiguous. Germline CDR1 and CDR2: SGHDT and YYEEEE. V lost 0 bases to trimming and J lost 0 bases, with 4 bases between them. The CDR3 totals 15 residues. The CDR3 loop is CASSLGVSGANVLTF. In DNA, the CDR3 is TGTGCCAGCAGCTTGGGAGTCTCTGGGGCCAACGTCCTGACTTTC.

The chain recombines TRBV7-2 with TRBJ2-3, with D possibly TRBD2 on 5 matching bases. Looked up from germline, CDR1 is SGHTA and CDR2 is FQGNSA. This CDR3 is built from 19 residues. The germline V and J ends were trimmed by 1 base and 7 bases, with 27 bases remaining between them. CDR3 DNA sequence: TGTGCCAGCAGCTTAGTTACGTTCGGCTCGGCGGGTACACACAATACGCAGTATTTT. It encodes CASSLVTFGSAGTHNTQYF.

There are a few counts of this clonotype. Relative to the germline gene, one junction end is altered; a read error may explain this. The chain carries TRBV7-9 and TRBJ2-3, with unresolved D. CDR3 size: 8 residues. Germline V gene sequence: CDR1 SEHNR, CDR2 FQNEAQ (reference sequence). CDR3 sequence: CFTDTQYF. CDR3 DNA: TGCTTTACAGATACGCAGTATTTT.

This clonotype has more than one count but fewer than ten. V is TRBV20-1 and J is TRBJ2-5; unclear D gene. The CDR3 spans 13 residues. Germline assignment: CDR1 DFQATT and CDR2 SNEGSKA (reference sequence). The V gene lost 1 base and the J gene lost 5 bases, with 11 bases spanning the gap. CDR3 in amino acids: CSARGDSMETQYF. In nucleotides, the CDR3 is TGCAGTGCTAGAGGGGATAGCATGGAGACCCAGTACTTC.

This chain connects TRBV11-3 to TRBJ2-1, with D hard to call. Germline-derived CDR1 and CDR2 are SGHNT and YENEEA. V was clipped by 7 bases and J by 0 bases, with 10 bases between them. The CDR3 length is 14 residues. DNA of the CDR3: TGTGCCAGCACCCCTGGCAGCTCCTACAATGAGCAGTTCTTC. Translation: CASTPGSSYNEQFF.

The rearrangement links TRBV7-9 to TRBJ1-2; D unresolved. V was pared by 1 base and J by 4 bases, with 4 bases between. Germline loops: CDR1 SEHNR, CDR2 FQNEAQ (reference sequence). This CDR3 has 12 residues. CDR3 region: CASSLEGYGYTF. In DNA, the CDR3 is TGTGCCAGCAGCTTAGAGGGCTATGGCTACACCTTC.

The table lists this clonotype with a few counts. The CDR3 region has the DNA TGTGCCTCCGCCCCAGGACAGGGCCATAATTCACCCCTCCACTTT. Encoded protein: CASAPGQGHNSPLHF. The gene calls are TRBV6-1 and TRBJ1-6; 8 nucleotides agree with TRBD1. The V gene's germline CDR1 is MNHNS and CDR2 SASEGT. Trimming cost V 11 bases and J 5 bases; bases outside gene matches: 11. The CDR3 totals 15 residues.

The table lists this clonotype with a few counts. This chain uses TRBV20-1 with TRBJ2-3; TRBD1 aligns across 9 bases. CDR3 size: 15 residues. CDR1 and CDR2 from the germline V gene are DFQATT and SNEGSKA (reference sequence). Losses at the gene ends were 3 bases for V and 4 bases for J; bases not matched to a gene: 8. The CDR3 sequence: CSARTGTGYSDTQYF. The CDR3 region has the DNA TGCAGTGCTAGGACCGGGACAGGGTATTCAGATACGCAGTATTTT.

J is TRBJ2-1 and V is TRBV20-1; D remains unclear. V was clipped by 1 base and J by 8 bases, with 21 bases between them. The germline V gene encodes CDR1 DFQATT and CDR2 SNEGSKA (reference sequence). This CDR3 has 16 amino acids. This CDR3 reads CSARGLASRPSDEQFF. The CDR3 region has the DNA TGCAGTGCTAGAGGGTTGGCGTCCCGGCCGAGCGATGAGCAGTTCTTC.

CDR3 protein: CASSVERGSRGYTF. CDR3 DNA: TGTGCCAGCAGTGTGGAGCGGGGGTCAAGGGGCTACACCTTC. This chain links TRBV6-1 with TRBJ1-2; TRBD1 is a possible D gene (5 bases). The length of the CDR3 is 14 residues. Germline values: CDR1 MNHNS, CDR2 SASEGT. The germline V and J ends were trimmed by 4 bases and 8 bases, with 17 bases remaining between them.

A few counts support this clonotype. The chain employs TRBV6-5 and TRBJ1-5; the D is unclear. The V end was cut by 0 bases, the J end by 0 bases, with 9 bases between. Per germline, CDR1 MNHEY and CDR2 SVGAGI. The CDR3 has 16 amino acids. This CDR3 reads CASSYSIWNSNQPQHF. The CDR3 DNA reads as TGTGCCAGCAGTTACTCGATCTGGAATAGCAATCAGCCCCAGCATTTT.

This clonotype was detected a few times. This chain joins TRBV20-1 and TRBJ1-1; 7 bases are a match to TRBD1. Germline V gene sequence: CDR1 DFQATT, CDR2 SNEGSKA (reference sequence). J was trimmed by 1 base and V by 5 bases; bases with no gene match: 7. The CDR3 covers 14 residues. CDR3 amino acids: CSARAQGTNTEAFF. Here the CDR3 DNA reads TGCAGTGCTCGAGCACAGGGGACGAACACTGAAGCTTTCTTT.

The J gene is TRBJ1-1, the V gene TRBV29-1; unclear D gene. CDR1 is SQVTM, CDR2 ANQGSEA, per germline. The V end lost 7 bases, the J end lost 2 bases, and 14 bases lay between the germline ends. The CDR3 is 13 residues long. The CDR3 nucleotides read TGCAGCGCTAACTCGGGGTTTAACACTGAAGCTTTCTTT. Protein sequence: CSANSGFNTEAFF.

This clonotype is a singleton in its sample. The rearrangement joins TRBV7-2 to TRBJ2-5; 8 bases are shared with TRBD2. This CDR3 is built from 14 residues. Germline CDR1 and CDR2: SGHTA and FQGNSA. Trimming at V came to 1 base and at J to 5 bases, leaving 3 bases not matched to a gene. DNA for the CDR3: TGTGCCAGCAGCTTAGTTGGGACTAGTGAGACCCAGTACTTC. This codes for CASSLVGTSETQYF.